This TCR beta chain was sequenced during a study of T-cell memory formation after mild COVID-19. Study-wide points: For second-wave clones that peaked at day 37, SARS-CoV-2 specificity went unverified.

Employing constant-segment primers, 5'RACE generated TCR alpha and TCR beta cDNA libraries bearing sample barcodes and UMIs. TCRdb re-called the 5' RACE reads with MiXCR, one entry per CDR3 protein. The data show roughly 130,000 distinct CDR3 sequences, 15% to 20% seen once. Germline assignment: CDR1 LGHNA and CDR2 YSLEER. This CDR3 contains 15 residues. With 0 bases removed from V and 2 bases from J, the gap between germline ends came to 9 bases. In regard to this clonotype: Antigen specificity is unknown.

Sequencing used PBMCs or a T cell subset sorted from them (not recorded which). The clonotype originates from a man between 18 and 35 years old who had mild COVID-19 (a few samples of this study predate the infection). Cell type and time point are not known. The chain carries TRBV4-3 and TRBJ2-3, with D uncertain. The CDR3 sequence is CASSQEPQDTDTQYF. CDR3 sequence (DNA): TGCGCCAGCAGCCAAGAACCCCAGGACACAGATACGCAGTATTTT.